This entry is about one T cell receptor (beta chain). Its antigen has not been determined. No base quality information exists; no much larger clone differs at one position. This sample was included in a study of sequential checkpoint blockade in melanoma (dated by TCRdb to between 2017 and 2020). Study-level background: Patients were randomized 1:1 to first-line nivolumab followed by ipilimumab (arm A) or ipilimumab followed by nivolumab (arm B). Both trial sequences were followed by maintenance nivolumab. DNA from about 90 melanoma tumor samples collected before treatment underwent TCRbeta immunosequencing. For 20 to 25 patients, matched tumor biopsies were obtained before treatment and at week 13, following single-agent nivolumab (arm A) or ipilimumab (arm B). About 82% of the matched tumor biopsy pairs taken before and after treatment were from the same lesion.

TCRbeta CDR3 regions were immunosequenced from genomic DNA with the immunoSEQ Assay. Genomic DNA was amplified by bias-controlled multiplex PCR before high-throughput sequencing. On the authors' methods: To quantify the absolute abundance of each unique TCRbeta CDR3 region, the sequences were collapsed and filtered. Clonality, defined as 1 minus Pielou's evenness, was calculated using only productive rearrangements. Tumor T-cell fraction was computed by normalizing TCRbeta template counts to usable DNA, estimated from several housekeeping genes. A previously published method was used to identify clones with significantly greater frequencies in on-treatment samples than in baseline samples. TCRdb took this table from immuneACCESS and kept in-frame rearrangements with V and J called. Such tables lack part of the clones; where checked against another copy, unresolved V genes explain under half of the gap, and the rest is unexplained. V and J calls and clone size are copied from that table; D and trimming were computed from the DNA. The sample table lists about 20,000 clones, 26% of them with a count of one. Roughly 6.8% of the sample comes from the top ten.

The paper's findings and limits, for the study overall: Clinical benefit was about 30 times more likely to be achieved by patients whose tumor T-cell fraction and clonality increased by week 13. Small sample sizes and reduced statistical power limited the within-arm analyses of tumor T-cell fraction. The response-prediction model combining TCR metrics and mutation burden needs validation in larger, independent patient cohorts. PD-L1 staining and CD8+ T-cell counts correlated with tumor T-cell fraction and clonality, whereas mutational load did not. In the nivolumab-first arm (arm A), an association was found between pretreatment tumor TIL clonality and response (P = .04).

Read against the paper, the sample's treatment or condition label means: randomized to nivolumab then ipilimumab (arm A) or the reverse (arm B). None of the trial patients had been given prior DNA-damaging chemotherapy. CheckMate 064, a randomized, open-label phase II trial of sequential checkpoint blockade, was the source of the samples, all of which came from patients with melanoma. Genomic DNA from formalin-fixed paraffin-embedded (FFPE) tissue samples was used for tumor TCR sequencing. The material was tumor tissue (inferred from file names), obtained from a patient given nivolumab and ipilimumab in sequence. This receptor was identified in a human donor with melanoma.

The sequenced DNA: TGTGCCAGCAGCCACGGGACAGGGCGTAGGAACACTGAAGCTTTCTTT. This translates into CASSHGTGRRNTEAFF. This chain joins TRBV14 to TRBJ1-1; TRBD1 lines up with 9 middle nucleotides. Unmatched junction bases come to 6, with V trimmed by 3 bases and J by 1 base. CDR3 length: 16 amino acids, cysteine to phenylalanine. Only the CDR3 DNA stays, 48 bases, in frame from base 1. Per the germline V gene, SGHDN is the CDR1 and FVKESK is the CDR2.